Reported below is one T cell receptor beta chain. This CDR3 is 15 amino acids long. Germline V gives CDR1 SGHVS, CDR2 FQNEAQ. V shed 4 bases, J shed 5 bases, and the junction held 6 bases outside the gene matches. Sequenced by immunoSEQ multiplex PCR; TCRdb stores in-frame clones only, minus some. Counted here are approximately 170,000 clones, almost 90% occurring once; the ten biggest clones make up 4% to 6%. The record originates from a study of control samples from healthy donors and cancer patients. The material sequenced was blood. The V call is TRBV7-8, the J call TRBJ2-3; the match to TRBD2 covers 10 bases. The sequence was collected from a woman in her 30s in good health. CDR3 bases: TGTGCCAGCAGCTATACTAGCGGGGTTAGAGATACGCAGTATTTT. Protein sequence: CASSYTSGVRDTQYF.